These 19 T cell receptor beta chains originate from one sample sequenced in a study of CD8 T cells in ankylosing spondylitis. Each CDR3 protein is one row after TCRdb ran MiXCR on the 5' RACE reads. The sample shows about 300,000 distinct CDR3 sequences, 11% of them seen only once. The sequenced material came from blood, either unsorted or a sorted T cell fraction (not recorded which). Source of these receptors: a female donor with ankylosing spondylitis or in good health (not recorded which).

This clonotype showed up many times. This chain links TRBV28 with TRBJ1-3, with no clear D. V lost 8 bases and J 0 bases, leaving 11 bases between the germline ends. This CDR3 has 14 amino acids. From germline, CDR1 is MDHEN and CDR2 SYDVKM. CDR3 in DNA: TGTGCCAGCGGGCTCGAGAGCTCTGGAAACACCATATATTTT. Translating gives CASGLESSGNTIYF.

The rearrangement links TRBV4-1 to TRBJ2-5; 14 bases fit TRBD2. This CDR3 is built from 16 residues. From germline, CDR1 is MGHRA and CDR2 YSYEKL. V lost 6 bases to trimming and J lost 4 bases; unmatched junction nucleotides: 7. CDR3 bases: TGCGCCAGCAGTTCGGGACTAGCGGGGGCCCCAGAGACCCAGTACTTC. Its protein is CASSSGLAGAPETQYF.

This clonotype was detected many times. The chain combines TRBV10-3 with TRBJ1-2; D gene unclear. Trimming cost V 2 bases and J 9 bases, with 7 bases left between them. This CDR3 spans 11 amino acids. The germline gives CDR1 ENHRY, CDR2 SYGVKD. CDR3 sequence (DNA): TGTGCCATCAGTGAGCCAGGAAGCTACACCTTC. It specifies CAISEPGSYTF.

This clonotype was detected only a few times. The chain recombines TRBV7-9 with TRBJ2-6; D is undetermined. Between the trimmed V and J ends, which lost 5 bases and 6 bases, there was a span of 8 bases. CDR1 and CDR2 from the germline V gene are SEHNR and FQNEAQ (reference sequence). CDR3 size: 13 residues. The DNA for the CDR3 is TGTGCCAGCAGCGACCTGTCGGCCAACGTCCTGACTTTC. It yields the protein CASSDLSANVLTF.

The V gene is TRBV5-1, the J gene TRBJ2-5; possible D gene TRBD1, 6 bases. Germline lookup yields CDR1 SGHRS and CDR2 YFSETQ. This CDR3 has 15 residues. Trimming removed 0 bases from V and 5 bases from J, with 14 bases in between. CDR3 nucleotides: TGCGCCAGCAGCTTGGAGCAGGGGCCCCAGGAGACCCAGTACTTC. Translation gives CASSLEQGPQETQYF.

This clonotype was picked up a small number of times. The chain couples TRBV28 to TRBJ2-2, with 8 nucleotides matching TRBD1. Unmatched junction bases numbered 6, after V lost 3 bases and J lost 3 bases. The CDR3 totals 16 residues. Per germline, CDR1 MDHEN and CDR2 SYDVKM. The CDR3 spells CASSFSGRGHTGELFF. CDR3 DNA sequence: TGTGCCAGCAGTTTCTCCGGCAGGGGGCACACCGGGGAGCTGTTTTTT.

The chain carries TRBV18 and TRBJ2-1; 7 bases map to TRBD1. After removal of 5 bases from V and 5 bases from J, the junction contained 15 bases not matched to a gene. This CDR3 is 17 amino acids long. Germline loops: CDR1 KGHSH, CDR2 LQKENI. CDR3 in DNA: TGTGCCAGCTCATCACAATTTCCGGGACAGCCAAACAATGAGCAGTTCTTC. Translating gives CASSSQFPGQPNNEQFF.

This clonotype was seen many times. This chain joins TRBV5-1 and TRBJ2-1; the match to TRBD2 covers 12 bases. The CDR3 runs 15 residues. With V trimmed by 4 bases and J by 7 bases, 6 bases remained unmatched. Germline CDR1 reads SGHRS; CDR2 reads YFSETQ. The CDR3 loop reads CASSNAGTSGNEQFF. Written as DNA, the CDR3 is TGCGCCAGCAGCAACGCCGGGACTAGCGGGAATGAGCAGTTCTTC.

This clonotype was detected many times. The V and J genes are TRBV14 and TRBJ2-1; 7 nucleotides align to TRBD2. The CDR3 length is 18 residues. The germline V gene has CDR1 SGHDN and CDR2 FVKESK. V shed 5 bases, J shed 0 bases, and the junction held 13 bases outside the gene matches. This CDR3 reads CASSMTRSGPSSYNEQFF. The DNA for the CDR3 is TGTGCCAGCAGCATGACCCGTAGCGGGCCAAGCTCCTACAATGAGCAGTTCTTC.

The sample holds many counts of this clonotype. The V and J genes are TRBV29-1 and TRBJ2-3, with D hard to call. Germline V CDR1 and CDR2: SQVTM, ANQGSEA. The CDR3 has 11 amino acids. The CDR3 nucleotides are TGCGCCGCGAAGGTTGCAGATACGCAGTATTTT. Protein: CAAKVADTQYF.

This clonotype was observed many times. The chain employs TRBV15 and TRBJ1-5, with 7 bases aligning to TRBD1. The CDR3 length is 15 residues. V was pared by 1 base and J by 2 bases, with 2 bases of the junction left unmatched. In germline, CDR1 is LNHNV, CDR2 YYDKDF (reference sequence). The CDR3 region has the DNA TGTGCCACCAGCAGAGTGGGACAGCGCAATCAGCCCCAGCATTTT. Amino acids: CATSRVGQRNQPQHF.

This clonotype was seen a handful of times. In DNA, the CDR3 is TGTGCCAGCAGTGGGGCGCCAGGGAGGTCACCCCTCCACTTT. It specifies CASSGAPGRSPLHF. The chain has TRBV2 and TRBJ1-6; perhaps TRBD1 as D (5 bases). Germline-derived CDR1 and CDR2 are SNHLY and FYNNEI. Trimming left V 4 bases short and J 10 bases short, with 14 bases between. The CDR3 totals 14 residues.

The CDR3 DNA follows: TGCAGCGTCCTGACAGGGGGCCTGGGAGAACTGTTTTTT. It codes for CSVLTGGLGELFF. The V call is TRBV29-1, the J call TRBJ1-4; 10 positions match TRBD1. With V trimmed by 6 bases and J by 12 bases, 10 bases remained unmatched. The germline gives CDR1 SQVTM, CDR2 ANQGSEA. CDR3 length: 13 residues.

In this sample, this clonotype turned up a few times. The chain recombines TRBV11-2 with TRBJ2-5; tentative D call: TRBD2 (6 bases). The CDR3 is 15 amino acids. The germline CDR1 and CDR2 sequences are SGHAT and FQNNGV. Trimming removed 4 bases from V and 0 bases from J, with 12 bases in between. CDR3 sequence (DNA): TGTGCCAGCAGCTCCCTAGCGCACAACCAAGAGACCCAGTACTTC. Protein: CASSSLAHNQETQYF.

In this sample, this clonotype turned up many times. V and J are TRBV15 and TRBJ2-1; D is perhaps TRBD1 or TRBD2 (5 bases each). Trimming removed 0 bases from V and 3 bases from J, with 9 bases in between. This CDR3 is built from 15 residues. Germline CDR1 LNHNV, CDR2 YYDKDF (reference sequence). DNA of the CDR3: TGTGCCACCAGCAGAGATCGGGGCCACTACAATGAGCAGTTCTTC. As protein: CATSRDRGHYNEQFF.

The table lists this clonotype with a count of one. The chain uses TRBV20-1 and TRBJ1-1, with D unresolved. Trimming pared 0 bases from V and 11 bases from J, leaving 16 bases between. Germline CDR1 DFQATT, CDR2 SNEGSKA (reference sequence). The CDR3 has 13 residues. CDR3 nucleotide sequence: TGCAGTGCTAGAGATCTCGACACCCTCAGGGCTTTCTTT. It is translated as CSARDLDTLRAFF.

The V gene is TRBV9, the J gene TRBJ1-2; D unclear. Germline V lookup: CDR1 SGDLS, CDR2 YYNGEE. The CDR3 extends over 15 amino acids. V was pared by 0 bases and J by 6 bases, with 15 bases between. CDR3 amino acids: CASSVASVGEDGYTF. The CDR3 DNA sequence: TGTGCCAGCAGCGTAGCTTCGGTTGGGGAGGATGGCTACACCTTC.

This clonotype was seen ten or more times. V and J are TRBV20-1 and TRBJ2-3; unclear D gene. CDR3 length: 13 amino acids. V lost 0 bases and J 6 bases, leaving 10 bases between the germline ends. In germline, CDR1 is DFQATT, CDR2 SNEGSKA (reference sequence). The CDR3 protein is CSARDLSGDTQYF. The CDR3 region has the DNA TGCAGTGCTAGAGATCTCTCCGGCGATACGCAGTATTTT.

DNA for the CDR3: TGTGCCAGCAGCACAACAGGGGGCGCAGATACGCAGTATTTT. This gives the protein CASSTTGGADTQYF. The chain links TRBV28 to TRBJ2-3, with 9 bases that match TRBD1. V shed 6 bases, J shed 4 bases, and the junction held 5 bases outside the gene matches. The CDR3 length is 14 residues. Germline assignment: CDR1 MDHEN and CDR2 SYDVKM. Combining the CDR3 with reference TRBV28 and TRBJ2-3 gives the whole variable domain DVKVTQSSRYLVKRTGEKVFLECVQDMDHENMFWYRQDPGLGLRLIYFSYDVKMKEKGDIPEGYSVSREKKERFSLILESASTNQTSMYLCASSTTGGADTQYFGPGTRLTVL.